The clone carrying this T cell receptor beta chain was seen repeatedly, ten times or more. Its antigen is unidentified. One entry per CDR3 protein results from TCRdb running MiXCR on the reads. The data contain fewer than 15,000 distinct CDR3 sequences, about 19% of them seen just once; the ten biggest clones take up less than 15%. Trimming shortened V by 4 bases and J by 2 bases, and 8 bases separated the two germline ends. This CDR3 comprises 13 residues. The germline V gene encodes CDR1 SEHNR and CDR2 FQNEAQ (reference sequence). This record belongs to a study of liver allograft versus peripheral blood T cells. Overall study: The authors compared T cell receptor repertoires in transplanted livers with recipients' peripheral blood repertoires.

Study-level results: Liver allografts reportedly held T cell receptor repertoires unlike those in peripheral blood.

This TCR was recovered from a human patient who had a liver transplant. The T cells may come from the graft donor. V is TRBV7-9 and J is TRBJ2-5, with D perhaps TRBD1 (5 bases). The CDR3 protein is CASSSRVQETQYF. The CDR3 DNA follows: TGTGCCAGCAGCTCCAGGGTGCAAGAGACCCAGTACTTC.